This T cell receptor (beta chain) stems from a study of shared clonotypes between healthy human individuals. Looking at the study overall: A couple of female and a few male donors aged 18 to 49 were enrolled. The study's findings and limits: A few donors had roughly 5.2% of their naive CD4 clonotypes in common.

The germline V gene encodes CDR1 MNHEY and CDR2 SVGAGI. The junction had 11 bases not matched to a gene; V was cut back by 6 bases and J by 6 bases. This CDR3 is built from 14 residues. Across several immunoSEQ plates, the genomic DNA of each subset was split evenly. The repertoire was sequenced with immunoSEQ multiplex PCR; TCRdb's copy has only in-frame clones and lacks some. The table has more than 2 million clones, roughly 93% seen once. With respect to this clone: Antigen: not known.

As defined, naive CD8 cells were CD45RO-negative and positively selected for CCR7, with terminally differentiated effector memory CD45RA+ cells excluded. The sequenced material came from naive CD8+ T cells from PBMCs. The chain carries TRBV6-5 and TRBJ2-7; the match to TRBD2 covers 7 bases. The clonotype was recovered from a man aged 18 to 30 in good health. Some clones in this sample may be carry-over from other donors' samples. CDR3 sequence reads: CASRPWGGKGEQYF. Written as DNA, the CDR3 is TGTGCCAGCAGGCCCTGGGGAGGGAAAGGCGAGCAGTACTTC.